Below are 16 T cell receptor beta chains sequenced from a single sample in a study of T cell clusters in autoimmune cytopenias. One tube held mixed TRB-A and TRB-B primer pools for touch-down PCR. TCRdb reanalyzed the multiplex PCR reads and collapses them to one entry per CDR3 protein, without DNA. This table lists around 9,800 distinct CDR3 sequences. Each sample's input was roughly 270 ng genomic DNA, some 38,000 genome equivalents. The sample was also linked to a second study, of T cell repertoires in aging, cancer and after chemotherapy.

Sequencing input: peripheral blood. These receptors came from a human donor in good health.

The chain uses TRBV12-3 or TRBV12-4 and TRBJ2-4; the D gene TCRdb calls, TRBD2, cannot be checked with no DNA. The CDR3 covers 17 residues. This chain's CDR3 is CASSLGVGPTKEDIQYF.

V usage is TRBV20-1 and J usage is TRBJ2-3; the D gene TCRdb calls, TRBD2, cannot be checked with no DNA. Per the germline V gene, CDR1 is DFQATT and CDR2 is SNEGSKA (reference sequence). The CDR3 has 15 residues. CDR3 amino acids: CSATDQASGGGTQYF.

This clonotype is classed as medium-sized by frequency. The V and J genes are TRBV11-2 and TRBJ2-7; TCRdb returns TRBD2, unconfirmable since there is no DNA. This CDR3 has 17 amino acids. Germline lookup yields CDR1 SGHAT and CDR2 FQNNGV. CDR3: CASSLGSRLAVAYEQYF.

In terms of frequency, this clonotype is medium-sized. V is TRBV20-1 and J is TRBJ1-5; TCRdb's D gene call, TRBD1, goes unchecked for lack of DNA. CDR3 length equals 15 residues. Per the germline V gene, CDR1 is DFQATT and CDR2 is SNEGSKA (reference sequence). The CDR3 region is CSAREGQPDLKPQHF.

The chain joins TRBV20-1 to TRBJ1-1. Germline CDR1 DFQATT, CDR2 SNEGSKA (reference sequence). This CDR3 is 15 amino acids long. CDR3 in amino acids: CSARDMSESGTEAFF.

Its frequency marks this clonotype as medium-sized (0.01 to 0.1%). The gene calls are TRBV6-5 and TRBJ1-5; absent DNA, TCRdb's TRBD1 call cannot be checked. The CDR3 contains 14 residues. Germline V gives CDR1 MNHEY, CDR2 SVGAGI. CDR3 amino acids: CASSRDRENQPQHF.

The CDR3 loop is CASIQGRGQPQHF. The rearrangement joins TRBV6-5 to TRBJ1-5; TCRdb's D call of TRBD1 is untestable without DNA. The V gene's germline CDR1 is MNHEY and CDR2 SVGAGI. The CDR3 length is 13 residues.

The chain recombines TRBV6-1 with TRBJ2-3; the TRBD2 assignment by TCRdb is unverifiable without DNA. The CDR3 has 15 residues. Per the germline V gene, CDR1 is MNHNS and CDR2 is SASEGT. The CDR3 loop is CASSGLAGGTDTQYF.

The chain joins TRBV4-1 to TRBJ2-3. Looked up from germline, CDR1 is MGHRA and CDR2 is YSYEKL. This CDR3 is built from 12 residues. The CDR3: CASSQVPDTQYF.

The V call is TRBV9, the J call TRBJ1-1. In germline, CDR1 is SGDLS, CDR2 YYNGEE. The CDR3 loop spans 14 amino acids. CDR3 sequence: CASSPSTLNTEAFF.

The chain uses TRBV5-1 and TRBJ1-4; as DNA is missing, the TRBD1 call by TCRdb cannot be tested. CDR1 is SGHRS, CDR2 YFSETQ, per germline. This CDR3 comprises 16 residues. This chain's CDR3 is CASSPLTSATNEKLFF. Full variable domain (rest looked up from reference TRBV5-1 and TRBJ1-4): KAGVTQTPRYLIKTRGQQVTLSCSPISGHRSVSWYQQTPGQGLQFLFEYFSETQRNKGNFPGRFSGRQFSNSRSEMNVSTLELGDSALYLCASSPLTSATNEKLFFGSGTQLSVL.

The chain uses TRBV6-2 or TRBV6-3 and TRBJ2-2. The CDR3 is 14 amino acids. Germline lookup yields CDR1 MNHEY and CDR2 SVGEGT. The chain's CDR3 is CASSYLGYTGELFF.

By frequency, this clonotype registers medium-sized. The rearrangement uses TRBV27 and TRBJ1-2; the D call from TCRdb, TRBD1, cannot be confirmed without DNA. The CDR3 runs 14 residues. Germline V gene data show CDR1 as MNHEY and CDR2 as SMNVEV (reference sequence). The CDR3 sequence: CASSSTATNYGYTF.

The V call is TRBV20-1, the J call TRBJ2-7; the TRBD1 assignment by TCRdb is unverifiable without DNA. The V gene's germline CDR1 is DFQATT and CDR2 SNEGSKA (reference sequence). This CDR3 contains 16 residues. CDR3 sequence: CSASETQGLPPYEQYF.

The rearrangement links TRBV20-1 to TRBJ2-2; TCRdb outputs TRBD1, but without DNA this stays unchecked. This CDR3 region has 14 residues. Germline V gene data show CDR1 as DFQATT and CDR2 as SNEGSKA (reference sequence). This chain's CDR3 is CSARPPTGTGELFF.

The V gene is TRBV5-8, the J gene TRBJ1-1; TCRdb lists TRBD1, though no DNA is available to test this call. This CDR3 contains 18 residues. Germline V gene sequence: CDR1 SGHTS, CDR2 YDEGEE. CDR3 sequence: CASSFLGTSGGLASEAFF.